A selection of T cell receptor beta chains follows, all from one sample in a study of vaccination and CD4 T cells after COVID-19. TCRdb fed the PCR reads into MiXCR, producing one record per CDR3 protein. The table shows over 11,000 distinct CDR3 sequences, with less than 50% occurring only once. Their antigen targets remain unknown. Material: cultured CD4+ T cells from blood. Receptor source: a human donor with COVID-19. The CDR3 runs from the conserved cysteine through the conserved F or W. The D gene is left open where the match is weak. Size is omitted from some rows. Given values are once, few, many or a class for expanded clones.

>.|.|TRBV9|TRBJ1-2
CASSGVRPTPANYGYTF
TGTGCCAGCAGCGGCGTTCGTCCCACCCCAGCTAACTATGGCTACACCTTC
>.|once|TRBV7-3|TRBJ2-1
CASSSVRGEQFF
TGTGCCAGCAGCTCCGTCAGGGGTGAGCAGTTCTTC
>TRBD2|once|TRBV15|TRBJ2-1
CATSAGGREQFF
TGTGCCACCAGTGCGGGGGGGCGAGAGCAGTTCTTC
>.|.|TRBV19|TRBJ2-7
CASSIAEWTAFSPYEQYF
TGTGCCAGTAGTATAGCAGAATGGACCGCGTTCTCCCCCTACGAGCAGTACTTC
>.|.|TRBV7-9|TRBJ1-1
CASSAGGGREAFF
TGTGCCAGCAGCGCCGGAGGGGGACGGGAAGCTTTCTTT
>.|.|TRBV5-4|TRBJ1-1
CASSLEPGRAFF
TGTGCCAGCAGCTTGGAGCCGGGGAGAGCTTTCTTT
>.|large|TRBV6-5|TRBJ1-2
CASSYSQAPYGYTF
TGTGCCAGCAGTTACTCGCAAGCCCCTTATGGCTACACCTTC
>.|.|TRBV7-9|TRBJ1-5
CASSRGPQDQQPQHF
TGTGCCAGCAGCAGGGGACCCCAGGACCAACAGCCCCAGCATTTT
>.|few|TRBV24-1|TRBJ2-3
CATSDTRASTDTQYF
TGTGCCACCAGTGATACAAGAGCTAGCACAGATACGCAGTATTTT
>TRBD2|few|TRBV15|TRBJ2-7
CATSRDFTGGAYEQYF
TGTGCCACCAGCAGAGATTTTACCGGGGGGGCCTACGAGCAGTACTTC
>.|.|TRBV20-1|TRBJ2-3
CSALKGGGAPDTQYF
TGCAGTGCCCTCAAGGGGGGGGGGGCCCCAGATACGCAGTATTTT
>.|.|TRBV7-3|TRBJ2-3
CASSEQRGRTDTQYF
TGTGCCAGCAGCGAACAAAGGGGTCGCACAGATACGCAGTATTTT
>TRBD1|few|TRBV6-1|TRBJ1-2
CATRADRAFDGYTF
TGTGCCACCAGGGCGGACAGGGCTTTTGATGGCTACACCTTC
>.|.|TRBV30|TRBJ2-1
CAWSWTALLNEQFF
TGTGCCTGGAGTTGGACAGCCCTGCTCAATGAGCAGTTCTTC
>TRBD2|once|TRBV2|TRBJ2-1
CASSARLAGAVYNEQFF
TGTGCCAGCAGTGCTAGATTAGCGGGGGCGGTCTACAATGAGCAGTTCTTC
>TRBD1|.|TRBV7-6|TRBJ2-3
CASIRDIPGQGSFGDTQYF
TGTGCCAGCATCCGGGACATACCGGGACAGGGGTCCTTCGGGGATACGCAGTATTTT
>TRBD2|.|TRBV7-2|TRBJ2-1
CASSLRGRGGQNEQFF
TGTGCCAGCAGCTTAAGGGGGCGGGGGGGCCAAAATGAGCAGTTCTTC
>.|.|TRBV5-1|TRBJ2-1
CASSERTNNEQFF
TGCGCCAGCAGCGAGCGGACGAACAATGAGCAGTTCTTC
>.|.|TRBV10-3|TRBJ2-2
CAVQGQRELFF
TGTGCCGTACAGGGTCAGCGGGAGCTGTTTTTT
>.|.|TRBV6-1|TRBJ2-3
CASRQLSQGTDTQYF
TGTGCCAGCAGGCAGCTGTCTCAGGGCACAGATACGCAGTATTTT
>TRBD1|.|TRBV2|TRBJ1-6
CASSSSGTENNSPLHF
TGTGCCAGCAGTTCCTCCGGGACAGAGAATAATTCACCCCTCCACTTT
>.|.|TRBV25-1|TRBJ1-3
CASSHQGVSGNTIYF
TGTGCCAGCAGTCACCAGGGTGTTAGTGGAAACACCATATATTTT
>.|few|TRBV30|TRBJ2-5
CAWSPTHQETQYF
TGTGCCTGGAGTCCTACACATCAAGAGACCCAGTACTTC
>.|few|TRBV6-5|TRBJ1-2
CASSSTSERGYTF
TGTGCCAGCAGTTCTACCTCGGAGAGGGGCTACACCTTC
>.|.|TRBV6-7|TRBJ1-1
CASSYATGMVREGLSTLTITEAFF
TGTGCCAGCAGTTATGCAACAGGGATGGTGAGGGAGGGTTTAAGTACCCTTACGATTACTGAAGCTTTCTTT
>.|.|TRBV7-8|TRBJ2-5
CASSLAQETQYF
TGTGCCAGCAGCTTAGCTCAAGAGACCCAGTACTTC
>.|.|TRBV30|TRBJ2-7
CAWSSPSGYEQYF
TGTGCCTGGAGTTCCCCCTCAGGCTACGAGCAGTACTTC
>.|.|TRBV11-1|TRBJ2-2
CASSYRAKNTGELFF
TGTGCCAGCAGTTACAGGGCGAAAAACACCGGGGAGCTGTTTTTT
>.|.|TRBV5-4|TRBJ1-1
CASTSSLDRKSTEAFF
TGTGCCAGCACCTCCAGCTTAGACAGAAAAAGCACTGAAGCTTTCTTT
>.|.|TRBV20-1|TRBJ2-6
CSARDFWGAGANVLTF
TGCAGTGCTAGAGATTTTTGGGGGGCCGGGGCCAACGTCCTGACTTTC
>TRBD1|few|TRBV25-1|TRBJ1-1
CASSERTTGKNTEAFF
TGTGCCAGCAGTGAGCGGACGACAGGGAAGAACACTGAAGCTTTCTTT
>TRBD1|few|TRBV10-3|TRBJ2-7
CAIRGQVLYEQYF
TGTGCCATCAGGGGACAGGTCCTCTACGAGCAGTACTTC
>TRBD1|.|TRBV5-5|TRBJ1-1
CASSYGSDRTEAFF
TGTGCCAGCAGCTACGGTTCGGACAGGACGGAAGCTTTCTTT
>.|.|TRBV21-1|TRBJ2-4
CASSKRSFIAKNIQYF
TGTGCCAGCAGCAAGCGATCTTTCATAGCCAAAAACATTCAGTACTTC
>.|few|TRBV2|TRBJ1-2
CASSAQLAANYGYTF
TGTGCCAGCAGTGCTCAGTTAGCAGCTAACTATGGCTACACCTTC
>.|.|TRBV6-1|TRBJ2-7
CASRGQEQYF
TGTGCCAGCCGGGGACAAGAGCAGTACTTC
>.|.|TRBV20-1|TRBJ2-5
CSASWQLEETQYF
TGCAGTGCTAGTTGGCAGCTAGAAGAGACCCAGTACTTC
>TRBD1|.|TRBV6-2/TRBV6-3|TRBJ1-1
CASRLRQGSTEAFF
TGTGCCAGCAGACTCCGACAGGGTTCCACTGAAGCTTTCTTT
>.|few|TRBV10-3|TRBJ1-1
CAIGEPNTEAFF
TGTGCCATCGGGGAGCCGAACACTGAAGCTTTCTTT